This T cell receptor beta chain originates from a study of blood T cell repertoires in COVID-19 (dated by TCRdb to 2018 to 2021). Turning to the overall study: Samples from collaborators originated in the United States, Italy and Spain and spanned both the acute and convalescent phases of COVID-19. The material from the prospective study consisted of cDNA or gDNA derived from T cells, B-cell-depleted T cells, or PBMCs. The dataset comprised deeply sampled blood TCRbeta repertoires from subjects exposed to, actively infected with, or recovered from COVID-19. The repertoires were made available in a free public database intended to serve as a resource for research on the immune response to SARS-CoV-2. Samples came from the ongoing ImmuneRACE study (first 160 participants) plus 1,254 subjects from 6 global collaborators. A de-identified subject ID, COVID-19 status, age in years and sex were almost always included in the sample metadata. HLA class I and class II types, where available, came from metadata supplied by the sample provider rather than from assay-based typing.

Each collaborating institution followed its own protocols to collect whole blood in K2EDTA tubes. For TCRbeta analysis, collaborators shipped samples in one of three forms: frozen whole blood, isolated PBMCs, or DNA extracted from either of those sample types. CDR1 and CDR2 are read off the germline V gene as MNHEY and SVGAGI. Cut back by 6 bases and 4 bases, the V and J ends lie 15 bases apart. Its CDR3 holds 14 amino acids, cysteine through phenylalanine. The only DNA kept is the CDR3, 42 bases in frame from the first base. Details on this clone: Which antigen it targets is not known. Base qualities are not at hand, and no much larger clone is one base apart.

Broader findings and caveats from the paper: How much clinical and demographic metadata was included differed by source and by participant, and the metadata was provided uncurated.

The immunoSEQ Assay, a bias-controlled multiplex PCR, was used to amplify TCRbeta CDR3 regions from genomic DNA. The authors' analysis ran thus. Within the assay, amplification of reference gene primers was used to estimate how many nucleated cells each sample contained. Sequence reads were collapsed and filtered to measure the absolute abundance of every unique TCRbeta CDR3 rearrangement. For each sample, productive Simpson clonality was calculated as the square root of Simpson's diversity index across productive rearrangements. Held by TCRdb, this immuneACCESS table contains in-frame sequences only and omits some clones. Under half of the omission traces to an unresolved V gene where checked; the cause of the rest is unknown. V and J calls and clone size are those listed in that table; D and trimming were worked out from the DNA. This sample gives around 97,000 clones in total; 84% of them show up just once. The top ten clonotypes cover 12% of the sample.

The chain uses TRBV6-5 and TRBJ1-1; a tentative D match to TRBD1 spans 5 bases. The sequenced sample was peripheral blood. The receptor's source is a human donor in a cohort sampled during active COVID-19. DNA sequence: TGTGCCAGCAGGCCCGGGGGAGGTGGCACTGAAGCTTTCTTT. This is translated as CASRPGGGGTEAFF.